This T cell receptor beta chain was retrieved from a study of T cell repertoires in cytomegalovirus infection. Study-wide results and caveats: Based on cumulative public TCR beta family frequency, carriers of CMV plus the relevant HLA were identified. HLA-C-restricted CMV clonotypes gave the most frequent clonotype in two of eight donors.

A note on this clonotype: The antigen is undetermined.

TCRdb reprocessed the reads via MiXCR and lists one record per CDR3 protein. Of over 250,000 distinct CDR3 sequences in the sample, less than 25% were seen once. With 2 bases removed from V and 2 bases from J, the gap between germline ends came to 12 bases. CDR1 SGHAT and CDR2 FQNNGV come from the germline V gene. The CDR3 loop spans 15 amino acids. The source material was cultured PBMCs, sampled from culture after CMV antigen stimulation. The source is a human donor in good health (CMV status not recorded). Some clones in this sample may be carry-over from other donors' samples. The chain is built from TRBV11-2 and TRBJ1-2; D ambiguous. The CDR3 DNA reads as TGTGCCAGCAGCTTATATCCTCGCCAGAACTATGGCTACACCTTC. Residues: CASSLYPRQNYGYTF.